The clone carrying this T cell receptor (beta chain) was seen only a few times. Antigen unknown. The entry originates in a study of T-cell memory formation after mild COVID-19. Overall study: TCR clusters were mostly confined to one donor each.

The J segment lost 4 bases and the V segment lost 4 bases, leaving 6 bases of the junction unmatched. This CDR3 is 16 amino acids long. Germline V gene sequence: CDR1 MGHRA, CDR2 YSYEKL. Findings and caveats of the study: Most CD4+ clones that shrank were in CM and EM, while CD8+ ones turned up in EMRA. Day 37-peaking second-wave clones had unconfirmed SARS-CoV-2 specificity.

TCRdb reanalysed the 5' RACE reads using MiXCR and keeps one entry per CDR3 protein. The data show around 250,000 distinct CDR3 sequences, roughly 10% seen once. The sequence derives from a man between 18 and 35 years old who had mild COVID-19 (a few samples of this study predate the infection). Cell type and time point are not known. This chain connects TRBV4-1 to TRBJ2-3, with 12 nucleotides matching TRBD2. Sequenced: PBMCs or a T cell subset sorted from them (not recorded which). CDR3 sequence: CASSPLAGGPPDTQYF. The CDR3 coding sequence is TGCGCCAGCAGCCCTCTAGCGGGGGGGCCCCCAGATACGCAGTATTTT.